The 14 T cell receptor beta chains presented below share a single source sample, sequenced in a study of blood T cell repertoires in COVID-19. Only in-frame clones appear in the TCRdb table, and some are missing; sequencing was by immunoSEQ multiplex PCR. The table includes about 54,000 clones, around 85% detected once. The sample comprised peripheral blood. The receptors stem from a human donor in a cohort sampled during active COVID-19.

In this sample, this clone turned up a few times. The chain links TRBV19 to TRBJ2-2; TRBD1 agrees at 7 bases. The length of the CDR3 is 14 residues. Trimming took 8 bases from V and 5 from J; bases not matched to a gene: 8. Germline CDR1 LNHDA, CDR2 SQIVND (reference sequence). CDR3: CASLTGVGTGELFF. CDR3 coding DNA: TGTGCCAGTCTTACAGGGGTCGGAACCGGGGAGCTGTTTTTT.

This clone was counted a few times. The chain is built from TRBV9 and TRBJ1-3; the D is unclear. Trimming stripped 0 bases from V and 4 bases from J, with 11 bases between. This CDR3 spans 15 amino acids. Germline V gene sequence: CDR1 SGDLS, CDR2 YYNGEE. The CDR3 region is CASSVGPGAGNTIYF. DNA of the CDR3: TGTGCCAGCAGCGTAGGGCCAGGCGCCGGAAACACCATATATTTT.

This rearrangement joins TRBV29-1 to TRBJ1-1; D is undetermined. Germline V lookup: CDR1 SQVTM, CDR2 ANQGSEA. Trimming took off 1 base at V and 0 bases at J, with 6 bases between the two ends. The CDR3 contains 13 residues. The chain's CDR3 is CSVEGQMNTEAFF. The CDR3, as DNA: TGCAGCGTTGAAGGGCAGATGAACACTGAAGCTTTCTTT.

The chain combines TRBV5-1 with TRBJ2-1; 7 bases match TRBD1. Trimming at V came to 4 bases and at J to 4 bases, leaving 5 bases not matched to a gene. The CDR3 is 14 residues long. The V gene's germline CDR1 is SGHRS and CDR2 YFSETQ. CDR3 amino acids: CASSLGQEYNEQFF. The CDR3 DNA sequence: TGCGCCAGCAGCCTAGGACAGGAATACAATGAGCAGTTCTTC.

This rearrangement joins TRBV7-6 to TRBJ2-7; D may be TRBD2 (7 bases). V shed 5 bases and J shed 3 bases, with 17 bases lying between them. Germline loops: CDR1 SGHVS, CDR2 FNYEAQ. The CDR3 contains 15 residues. CDR3 nucleotides: TGTGCCAGCAGCCCCCAACAGGGAGGGAACTACGAGCAGTACTTC. Translation: CASSPQQGGNYEQYF.

The chain recombines TRBV3-1 (or the pseudogene TRBV3-2) with TRBJ2-5; 8 bases fit TRBD2. This CDR3 is 13 amino acids long. The V gene's germline CDR1 is LGHDT and CDR2 YNNKEL (reference sequence). J lost 11 bases, V lost 1 base, and 6 bases had no gene match. CDR3: CASSQVTSGPQYF. CDR3 bases: TGTGCCAGCAGCCAAGTTACTAGCGGTCCGCAGTACTTC.

The chain has TRBV6-2 or TRBV6-3 and TRBJ2-7, with D possibly being TRBD2 (5 bases). The CDR3 runs to 11 residues. V gave up 6 bases and J gave up 3 bases, with 6 bases separating them. The germline V gene has CDR1 MNHEY and CDR2 SVGEGT. This CDR3 is CASSGGYEQYF. Here the CDR3 DNA reads TGTGCCAGCAGCGGAGGCTACGAGCAGTACTTC.

The V and J genes are TRBV5-1 and TRBJ2-3, with 16 bases matching TRBD2. Looked up from germline, CDR1 is SGHRS and CDR2 is YFSETQ. This CDR3 is built from 19 residues. J was trimmed by 4 bases and V by 4 bases; bases with no gene match: 12. In DNA form, the CDR3 reads TGCGCCAGCAGCCGGGGACTAGCGGGAGGGCCGCTCTCATCAGATACGCAGTATTTT. Its translation is CASSRGLAGGPLSSDTQYF.

V usage is TRBV6-2 or TRBV6-3 and J usage is TRBJ2-3, with 13 positions matching TRBD2. This CDR3 contains 19 residues. Trimming took 2 bases from V and 3 from J; bases not matched to a gene: 11. The germline CDR1 and CDR2 sequences are MNHEY and SVGEGT. The CDR3, as DNA: TGTGCCAGCAGTTACACCCCCCCAACTAGCGGGAGGGTGACAGATACGCAGTATTTT. Translated: CASSYTPPTSGRVTDTQYF.

This chain connects TRBV15 to TRBJ2-7; 7 nucleotides agree with TRBD1. This CDR3 has 15 residues. Germline V gene sequence: CDR1 LNHNV, CDR2 YYDKDF (reference sequence). The V gene end was trimmed by 1 base and the J gene end by 7 bases; junction bases not matched to a gene: 10. CDR3 in DNA: TGTGCCACCAGCAGAGCGGGGACAGTCACGAGGGAGCAGTACTTC. Protein product: CATSRAGTVTREQYF. Full variable domain (missing parts from reference TRBV15 and TRBJ2-7): DAMVIQNPRYQVTQFGKPVTLSCSQTLNHNVMYWYQQKSSQAPKLLFHYYDKDFNNEADTPDNFQSRRPNTSFCFLDIRSPGLGDTAMYLCATSRAGTVTREQYFGPGTRLTVT.

The rearrangement uses TRBV5-1 and TRBJ1-2; D possibly corresponds to TRBD1 (6 bases). The CDR3 is made up of 14 amino acids. Germline CDR1 and CDR2: SGHRS and YFSETQ. V was pared by 2 bases and J by 3 bases, with 11 bases between. In DNA form, the CDR3 reads TGCGCCAGCAGCTTCACAGGGCAGGACTATGGCTACACCTTC. It codes for CASSFTGQDYGYTF.

This clone has a handful of counts. The chain is built from TRBV6-4 and TRBJ2-1; 7 bases agree with TRBD2. CDR1 MRHNA and CDR2 SNTAGT come from the germline V gene. The CDR3 is 16 amino acids. J lost 4 bases, V lost 4 bases, and 10 bases had no gene match. CDR3 sequence: CASSGRAGAFYNEQFF. The CDR3 DNA reads as TGTGCCAGCAGTGGTCGTGCGGGAGCTTTTTACAATGAGCAGTTCTTC.

This clone was recorded once. The chain combines TRBV9 with TRBJ2-1; 9 bases are shared with TRBD2. Germline V CDR1 and CDR2: SGDLS, YYNGEE. CDR3 length: 16 residues. Trimming removed 3 bases from V and 5 bases from J; junction bases left unmatched: 9. The CDR3 here is CASSDGTSRGNNEQFF. CDR3 bases: TGTGCCAGCAGCGATGGGACTAGCAGGGGAAACAATGAGCAGTTCTTC.

The genes are TRBV5-1 and TRBJ1-2; 7 bases are shared with TRBD1. The CDR3 has 16 amino acids. Germline lookup yields CDR1 SGHRS and CDR2 YFSETQ. The trim removed 0 bases at V and 0 bases at J, leaving 5 bases unmatched. CDR3 sequence reads: CASSLGDRNTNYGYTF. The CDR3 DNA reads as TGCGCCAGCAGCTTGGGGGACAGAAATACTAACTATGGCTACACCTTC.